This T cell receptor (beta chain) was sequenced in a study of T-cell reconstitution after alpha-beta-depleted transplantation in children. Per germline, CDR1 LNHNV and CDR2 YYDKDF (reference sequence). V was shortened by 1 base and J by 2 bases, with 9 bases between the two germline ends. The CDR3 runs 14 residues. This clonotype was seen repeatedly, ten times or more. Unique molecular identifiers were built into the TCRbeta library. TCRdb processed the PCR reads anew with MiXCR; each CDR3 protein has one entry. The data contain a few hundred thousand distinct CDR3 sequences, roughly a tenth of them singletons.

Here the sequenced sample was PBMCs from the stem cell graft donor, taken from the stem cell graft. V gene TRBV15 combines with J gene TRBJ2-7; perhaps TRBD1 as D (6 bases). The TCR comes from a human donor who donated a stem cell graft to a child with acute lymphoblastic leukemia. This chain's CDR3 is CATSRGDTAYEQYF. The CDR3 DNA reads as TGTGCCACCAGCAGAGGGGACACCGCCTACGAGCAGTACTTC.